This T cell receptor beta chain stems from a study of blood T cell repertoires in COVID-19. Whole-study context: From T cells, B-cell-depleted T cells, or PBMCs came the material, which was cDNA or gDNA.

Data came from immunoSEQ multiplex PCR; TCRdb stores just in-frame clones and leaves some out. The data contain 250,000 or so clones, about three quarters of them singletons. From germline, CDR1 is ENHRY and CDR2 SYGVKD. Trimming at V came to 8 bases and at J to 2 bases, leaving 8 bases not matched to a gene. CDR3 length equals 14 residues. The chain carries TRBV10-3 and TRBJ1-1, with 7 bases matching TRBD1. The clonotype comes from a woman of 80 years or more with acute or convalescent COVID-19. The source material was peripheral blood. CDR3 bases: TGTGCCATCTCCGGGACAGCCTATAACACTGAAGCTTTCTTT. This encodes CAISGTAYNTEAFF.